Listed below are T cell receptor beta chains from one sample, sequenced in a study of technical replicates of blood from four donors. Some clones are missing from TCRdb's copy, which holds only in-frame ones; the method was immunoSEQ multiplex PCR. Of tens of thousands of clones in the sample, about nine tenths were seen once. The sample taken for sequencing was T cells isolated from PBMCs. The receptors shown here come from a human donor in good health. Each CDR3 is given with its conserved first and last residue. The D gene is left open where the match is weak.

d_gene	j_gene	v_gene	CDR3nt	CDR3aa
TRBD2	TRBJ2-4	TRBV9	TGTGCCAGCAGCAAGGGAACTAGCGGGAATCCAAGGAACATTCAGTACTTC	CASSKGTSGNPRNIQYF
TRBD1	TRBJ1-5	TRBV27	TGTGCCAGCAGCCCCAGGGACAGGGGATACGGTCAGCCCCAGCATTTT	CASSPRDRGYGQPQHF
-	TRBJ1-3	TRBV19	TGTGCCAGTGGAGACAGGACCCGAAACACCATATATTTT	CASGDRTRNTIYF
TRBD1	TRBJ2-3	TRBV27	TGTGCCAGCAGATCCCTACTGGGACAGGGGGCTAATACGCAGTATTTT	CASRSLLGQGANTQYF
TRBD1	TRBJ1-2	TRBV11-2	TGTGCCAGCAGCCCGTACAGACAGGGGGACTATGGCTACACCTTC	CASSPYRQGDYGYTF
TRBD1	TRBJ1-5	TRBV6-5	TGTGCCAGCAGCTCGACAGGGCCCGATCAGCCCCAGCATTTT	CASSSTGPDQPQHF
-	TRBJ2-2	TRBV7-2	TGTGCCAGCAGCTCCGGCACCGGGGAGCTGTTTTTT	CASSSGTGELFF
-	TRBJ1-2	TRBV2	TGTGCCAGCAGCCCGGACAGCTACCTCTATGGCTACACCTTC	CASSPDSYLYGYTF
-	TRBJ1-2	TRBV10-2	TGCGCCAGCTCAGCGCTAAGTAACTATGGCTACACCTTC	CASSALSNYGYTF
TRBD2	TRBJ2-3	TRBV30	TGTGCCTGGAGTCCCGAGGGAGGGGCCACAGATACGCAGTATTTT	CAWSPEGGATDTQYF
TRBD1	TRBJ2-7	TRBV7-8	TGTGCCAGCAGCTTATTACAGGGGTACTACGAGCAGTACTTC	CASSLLQGYYEQYF
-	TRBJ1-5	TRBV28	TGTGCCAGCAGTTTTCCGGGACACTATAGCAATCAGCCCCAGCATTTT	CASSFPGHYSNQPQHF
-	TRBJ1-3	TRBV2	TGTGCCAGCAGTGATAAAGCTTTCTCTGGAAACACCATATATTTT	CASSDKAFSGNTIYF
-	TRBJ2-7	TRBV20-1	TGCAGTGCCCTGACTAGCTACGAGCAGTACTTC	CSALTSYEQYF
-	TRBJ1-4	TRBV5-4	TGTGCCAGCAGCAGCCAGGGGCTGCTTAATGAAAAACTGTTTTTT	CASSSQGLLNEKLFF
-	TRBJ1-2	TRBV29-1	TGCAGCGTTCCTTTCGACAGCGCACATGGCTACACCTTC	CSVPFDSAHGYTF
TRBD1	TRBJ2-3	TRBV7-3	TGTGCCAGCAGCTCCTACTCCAGAGGGGGCGATACGCAGTATTTT	CASSSYSRGGDTQYF
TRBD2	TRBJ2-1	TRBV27	TGTGCCAGCAGCCCGAGGACTAGCGGGAGGGGTGAGCAGTTCTTC	CASSPRTSGRGEQFF
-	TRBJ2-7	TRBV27	TGTGCCAGCAGTTTAAATCCAGCCCGGGTTTACGAGCAGTACTTC	CASSLNPARVYEQYF
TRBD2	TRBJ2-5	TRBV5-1	TGCGCCAGCAGCTCCGGGACTAGCGGTCTTATGAGGGAGACCCAGTACTTC	CASSSGTSGLMRETQYF
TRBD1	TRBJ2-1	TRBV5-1	TGCGCCAGCACCCGACAGGGGACCTACAATGAGCAGTTCTTC	CASTRQGTYNEQFF
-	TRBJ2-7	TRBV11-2	TGTGCCAGCAGCTTAACAGAAGCCTACGAGCAGTACTTC	CASSLTEAYEQYF
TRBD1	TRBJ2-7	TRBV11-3	TGTGCCAGCTCCCGGGACAGCTCCTACGAGCAGTACTTC	CASSRDSSYEQYF
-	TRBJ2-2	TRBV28	TGTGCCAGCAGTTTAATGAGAGGGGGCACCGGGGAGCTGTTTTTT	CASSLMRGGTGELFF
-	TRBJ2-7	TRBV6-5	TGTGCCAGCAGTATGCTAGTGCCGACCTACGAGCAGTACTTC	CASSMLVPTYEQYF